These 31 T cell receptor beta chains originate from one sample sequenced in a study of somatic mutations in cytotoxic T cells in rheumatoid arthritis. Sequenced by immunoSEQ multiplex PCR; TCRdb stores in-frame clones only, minus some. The profile shows about 3,900 clones, 80% to 95% of them singletons. Sequencing input: CD8+ T cells sorted from blood. These receptors originate from a woman aged 55-70 years with rheumatoid arthritis.

The chain links TRBV6-6 to TRBJ1-5; D gene unclear. This CDR3 has 16 amino acids. In germline, CDR1 is MNHNY, CDR2 SVGAGI (reference sequence). Trimming cost V 0 bases and J 3 bases, with 12 bases left between them. CDR3 sequence: CASSYSPESTNQPQHF. The CDR3 coding sequence is TGTGCCAGCAGTTACTCTCCAGAATCCACCAATCAGCCCCAGCATTTT.

CDR3 sequence (DNA): TGTGCCAGCAAATTAGGGACAGGGCAAAATCAGCCCCAGCATTTT. Translation: CASKLGTGQNQPQHF. The chain has TRBV6-5 and TRBJ1-5, with 9 bases aligning to TRBD1. CDR3 length equals 15 residues. CDR1 MNHEY and CDR2 SVGAGI come from the germline V gene. V lost 7 bases, J lost 4 bases, and 8 bases stayed unmatched.

The chain combines TRBV29-1 with TRBJ1-1; possible D gene TRBD1, 6 bases. Trimming pared 3 bases from V and 5 bases from J, leaving 10 bases between. There are 12 residues in the CDR3. In germline, CDR1 is SQVTM, CDR2 ANQGSEA. DNA for the CDR3: TGCAGCGTTGACGGGGGGCAGACTGAAGCTTTCTTT. It encodes CSVDGGQTEAFF.

The rearrangement uses TRBV19 and TRBJ2-1, with a possible D match to TRBD2 (5 bases). The length of the CDR3 is 14 residues. Trimming stripped 5 bases from V and 8 bases from J, with 16 bases between. CDR1 is LNHDA and CDR2 is SQIVND in the germline V gene (reference sequence). CDR3 amino acids: CASSRPERAHEQFF. As DNA, the CDR3 is TGTGCCAGTAGTCGGCCCGAGAGGGCCCATGAGCAGTTCTTC.

V is TRBV10-1 and J is TRBJ2-7; 9 nucleotides match TRBD2. The germline gives CDR1 WNHNN, CDR2 SYGVQD (reference sequence). The CDR3 covers 17 residues. V lost 0 bases to trimming and J lost 2 bases; unmatched junction nucleotides: 8. CDR3 sequence reads: CASSESPTSGGTYEQYF. CDR3 in DNA: TGCGCCAGCAGTGAGTCTCCGACTAGCGGTGGGACCTACGAGCAGTACTTC.

The genes are TRBV21-1 and TRBJ1-2; the D segment call TRBD1 is taken from the table without a DNA check. TRBV21-1 is a documented pseudogene. This CDR3 comprises 16 residues. CDR3 amino acids: CASSSAEDRSRYGYTF. Written as DNA, the CDR3 is TGTGCCAGCAGCAGCGCGGAGGACAGGTCGCGCTATGGCTACACCTTC.

V gene TRBV4-1 combines with J gene TRBJ2-1; D is unresolved. This CDR3 comprises 15 residues. V lost 0 bases, J lost 6 bases, and 12 bases lay in between. Germline V gene sequence: CDR1 MGHRA, CDR2 YSYEKL. CDR3 sequence (DNA): TGCGCCAGCAGCCAAGATCACCTGTGGAGCAATGAGCAGTTCTTC. Translating it yields CASSQDHLWSNEQFF.

DNA for the CDR3: TGTGCCAGCAGCGGGGGACTAGCGCCTGGGGAGCTGTTTTTT. Encoded protein: CASSGGLAPGELFF. The chain has TRBV9 and TRBJ2-2; 10 bases align to TRBD2. This CDR3 comprises 14 residues. CDR1 SGDLS and CDR2 YYNGEE come from the germline V gene. The junction had 4 bases not matched to a gene; V was cut back by 3 bases and J by 8 bases.

To note about this clone: The junction departs from germline at one end; a sequencing error may be responsible. The chain recombines TRBV7-2 with TRBJ2-1; D unresolved. CDR1 and CDR2 (germline): SGHTA, FQGNSA. The CDR3 is 13 amino acids. The CDR3 coding sequence is TGTGCCAGCAGCTTAGAAGTCAGCCTTGAGGAGTTCTTC. Protein: CASSLEVSLEEFF.

The V call is TRBV28, the J call TRBJ1-5, with TRBD1 matching over 9 bases. The CDR3 spans 14 residues. Losses at the gene ends were 8 bases for V and 6 bases for J; bases not matched to a gene: 8. Germline V CDR1 and CDR2: MDHEN, SYDVKM. The chain's CDR3 is CASGWGQGGQPQHF. CDR3 coding DNA: TGTGCCAGCGGTTGGGGACAGGGAGGTCAGCCCCAGCATTTT.

The chain recombines TRBV2 with TRBJ2-7; a weak D match, TRBD2 (6 bases). The germline V gene encodes CDR1 SNHLY and CDR2 FYNNEI. V dropped 6 bases and J dropped 0 bases, with 18 bases sitting between them. The CDR3 contains 16 residues. This CDR3 reads CASRGDRAGPSYEQYF. DNA for the CDR3: TGTGCCAGCAGAGGAGACCGGGCGGGGCCCTCCTACGAGCAGTACTTC.

This chain joins TRBV2 and TRBJ2-1, with 8 positions matching TRBD1. The germline V gene encodes CDR1 SNHLY and CDR2 FYNNEI. The CDR3 totals 15 residues. After removal of 4 bases from V and 3 bases from J, the junction contained 5 bases not matched to a gene. CDR3 loop: CASSVGTGLYNEQFF. The CDR3 region has the DNA TGTGCCAGCAGTGTCGGGACAGGTCTCTACAATGAGCAGTTCTTC.

This chain uses TRBV6-5 with TRBJ2-5; maybe TRBD1 (6 bases). CDR1 MNHEY and CDR2 SVGAGI come from the germline V gene. This CDR3 region has 12 residues. The ends were cut back, 6 bases at V and 5 bases at J, with 10 bases in the middle. CDR3 protein: CASRGAGETQYF. CDR3 in DNA: TGTGCCAGCAGGGGGGCCGGGGAGACCCAGTACTTC.

The chain links TRBV7-9 to TRBJ2-7; no clear D gene. This CDR3 spans 12 amino acids. Germline V gene sequence: CDR1 SEHNR, CDR2 FQNEAQ (reference sequence). Trimming shortened V by 3 bases and J by 4 bases, and 7 bases separated the two germline ends. Here the CDR3 reads CASSLGAYEQYF. The CDR3 bases are TGTGCCAGCAGCTTGGGCGCTTACGAGCAGTACTTC.

Remarks on this clone: The sample has other DNA sequences that encode this CDR3 too. This chain uses TRBV29-1 with TRBJ1-2; 10 bases fit TRBD1. This CDR3 is 15 amino acids long. Per germline, CDR1 SQVTM and CDR2 ANQGSEA. V trimming: 3 bases; J trimming: 8 bases; junction bases outside the gene matches: 12. CDR3 DNA: TGCAGCGTTGACAGACAGGGGGCAGGCTCCTACGGCTACACCTTC. Protein sequence: CSVDRQGAGSYGYTF.

CDR3 region: CASSTGLQGVGTEAFF. The CDR3 nucleotides are TGTGCCAGCAGCACTGGGCTCCAGGGGGTCGGCACTGAAGCTTTCTTT. This sequence joins TRBV11-3 and TRBJ1-1; 7 nucleotides align to TRBD1. Germline V lookup: CDR1 SGHNT, CDR2 YENEEA. The CDR3 has 16 residues. Trimming cost V 5 bases and J 4 bases; bases outside gene matches: 13.

The rearrangement uses TRBV9 and TRBJ2-1; TRBD2 matches 9 bases. The CDR3 totals 15 residues. The ends lost 0 bases at V and 7 bases at J; junction bases unmatched: 5. Germline CDR1 is SGDLS and CDR2 is YYNGEE. CDR3 loop: CASSVASGKWNEQFF. CDR3 nucleotides: TGTGCCAGCAGCGTAGCTAGCGGGAAGTGGAATGAGCAGTTCTTC. The whole variable domain, filled in from reference TRBV9 and TRBJ2-1, reads DSGVTQTPKHLITATGQRVTLRCSPRSGDLSVYWYQQSLDQGLQFLIQYYNGEERAKGNILERFSAQQFPDLHSELNLSSLELGDSALYFCASSVASGKWNEQFFGPGTRLTVL.

This chain uses TRBV7-9 with TRBJ2-5; 10 nucleotides match TRBD2. V dropped 8 bases and J dropped 5; count of bases not matched to a gene: 11. Germline lookup yields CDR1 SEHNR and CDR2 FQNEAQ (reference sequence). The CDR3 is made up of 15 amino acids. This CDR3 is CASAGQPGLAETQYF. The CDR3 coding sequence is TGTGCCAGCGCGGGGCAACCGGGACTAGCGGAGACCCAGTACTTC.

The chain uses TRBV5-1 and TRBJ2-3; 11 nucleotides align to TRBD2. Trimming at V came to 5 bases and at J to 7 bases, leaving 6 bases not matched to a gene. The CDR3 spans 14 residues. Germline V gives CDR1 SGHRS, CDR2 YFSETQ. The CDR3 spells CASRDSGGENTQYF. CDR3 in DNA: TGCGCCAGCAGGGATAGCGGGGGGGAGAATACGCAGTATTTT. The variable domain in full, with the rest retrieved from reference TRBV5-1 and TRBJ2-3, is KAGVTQTPRYLIKTRGQQVTLSCSPISGHRSVSWYQQTPGQGLQFLFEYFSETQRNKGNFPGRFSGRQFSNSRSEMNVSTLELGDSALYLCASRDSGGENTQYFGPGTRLTVL.

The chain recombines TRBV11-3 with TRBJ1-1; a possible D gene is TRBD1 (5 bases). The CDR3 is made up of 13 amino acids. Trimming pared 11 bases from V and 3 bases from J, leaving 16 bases between. Germline-derived CDR1 and CDR2 are SGHNT and YENEEA. The CDR3 reads CAGRAGFDTEAFF. The DNA for the CDR3 is TGTGCCGGCCGAGCAGGGTTTGACACTGAAGCTTTCTTT.

J is TRBJ2-1 and V is TRBV6-1, with D possibly TRBD2 on 6 matching bases. CDR1 is MNHNS, CDR2 SASEGT, per germline. V was trimmed by 6 bases and J by 5 bases, leaving 14 bases between them. CDR3 size: 14 residues. The CDR3 DNA reads TGTGCCAGCAGCGGGGGAAATTTAAACAATGAGCAGTTCTTC. This encodes CASSGGNLNNEQFF.

CDR3 in DNA: TGTGCCAGCAGTTTACGGGCGGAATTACAGGGTGAAGCTTTCTTT. Translation gives CASSLRAELQGEAFF. The chain combines TRBV28 with TRBJ1-1; weak D call: TRBD1 (6 bases). Germline V gene lookup returns CDR1 MDHEN and CDR2 SYDVKM. The CDR3 has 15 amino acids. Trimming pared 2 bases from V and 7 bases from J, leaving 17 bases between.

The chain combines TRBV7-9 with TRBJ1-2; TRBD1 might be the D (5 bases). Germline-derived CDR1 and CDR2 are SEHNR and FQNEAQ (reference sequence). V was clipped by 5 bases and J by 4 bases, with 14 bases between them. CDR3 size: 14 residues. The CDR3: CASSADRDPYGYTF. The CDR3 DNA sequence: TGTGCCAGCAGCGCAGACAGAGACCCCTATGGCTACACCTTC.

A word on this clone: At one end, the junction sequence differs from germline, possibly due to a read error. The chain joins TRBV11-2 to TRBJ2-1; weak D call: TRBD2 (6 bases). Germline CDR1 is SGHAT and CDR2 is FQNNGV. The length of the CDR3 is 12 residues. For the CDR3, the DNA is TGTGCCAGCAGCTTACGGGGGACGGCCGGGATCTTC. Protein product: CASSLRGTAGIF.

This sequence joins TRBV19 and TRBJ2-1; 13 nucleotides align to TRBD2. Germline-derived CDR1 and CDR2 are LNHDA and SQIVND (reference sequence). With 3 bases clipped from V and 4 bases from J, the junction kept 6 bases outside the gene matches. There are 17 residues in the CDR3. In DNA, the CDR3 is TGTGCCAGTAGTATGGAACAGGGACTAGCGGGGTACAATGAGCAGTTCTTC. This codes for CASSMEQGLAGYNEQFF.

The genes are TRBV7-9 and TRBJ2-1; 13 nucleotides line up with TRBD2. V trimming: 6 bases; J trimming: 0 bases; junction bases outside the gene matches: 5. Germline loops: CDR1 SEHNR, CDR2 FQNEAQ (reference sequence). CDR3 size: 17 residues. In DNA, the CDR3 is TGTGCCAGCAGGACTAGCGGGGGGCTGAGCTCCTACAATGAGCAGTTCTTC. This gives the protein CASRTSGGLSSYNEQFF.

This chain joins TRBV6-1 and TRBJ1-2; D remains unclear. The V end was cut by 2 bases, the J end by 7 bases, with 23 bases between. CDR1 and CDR2 (germline): MNHNS, SASEGT. This CDR3 is built from 17 residues. This CDR3 reads CASSEIRPRRDEGGYTF. The CDR3 region has the DNA TGTGCCAGCAGTGAAATCCGGCCTCGTCGCGACGAGGGTGGCTACACCTTC.

The chain uses TRBV27 and TRBJ2-7; 11 bases align to TRBD2. The trim removed 2 bases at V and 7 bases at J, leaving 7 bases unmatched. The CDR3 runs to 15 residues. CDR1 and CDR2 from the germline V gene are MNHEY and SMNVEV (reference sequence). Here the CDR3 reads CASSLTGTSGTEQYF. The CDR3 nucleotides are TGTGCCAGCAGTTTAACCGGGACTAGCGGTACTGAGCAGTACTTC.

The chain links TRBV28 to TRBJ1-2; 12 bases align to TRBD1. This CDR3 comprises 15 residues. Germline loops: CDR1 MDHEN, CDR2 SYDVKM. The V gene end was trimmed by 8 bases and the J gene end by 7 bases; junction bases not matched to a gene: 11. The CDR3 here is CASETGDRGRGGYTF. CDR3 in DNA: TGTGCCAGCGAAACTGGGGACAGGGGGCGGGGTGGCTACACCTTC.

V is TRBV12-5 and J is TRBJ1-1; maybe TRBD1 (6 bases). V dropped 2 bases and J dropped 3 bases, with 16 bases sitting between them. The V gene's germline CDR1 is LGHNT and CDR2 FRNRAP. The CDR3 extends over 16 amino acids. CDR3 sequence: CASGLPPQGMDTEAFF. The CDR3 DNA is TGTGCTAGTGGTTTGCCCCCCCAGGGGATGGACACTGAAGCTTTCTTT.

J is TRBJ2-2 and V is TRBV15, with D possibly being TRBD2 (5 bases). The CDR3 consists of 12 residues. V lost 8 bases and J lost 4, with 8 bases in between. Per germline, CDR1 LNHNV and CDR2 YYDKDF (reference sequence). The CDR3 bases are TGTGCCACCCGGGATGGCACCGGGGAGCTGTTTTTT. Its protein product is CATRDGTGELFF.